This T cell receptor beta chain was profiled in a study of T cells after somatic rescue of genetic block. The method was immunoSEQ multiplex PCR; TCRdb's version includes in-frame clones alone and lacks a portion of them. The repertoire has approximately 71,000 clones, approximately 90% of them found once; the top ten carry 2.9%. Germline-derived CDR1 and CDR2 are MNHEY and SVGAGI. V was clipped by 3 bases and J by 2 bases, with 13 bases between them. The CDR3 consists of 15 residues. The receptor's source is a man between 40 and 49 years old. Sequenced material: peripheral blood mononuclear cells (PBMCs). The rearrangement uses TRBV6-5 and TRBJ2-5, with TRBD1 as a possible D gene (6 bases). This CDR3 is CASSYYGRGQETQYF. The CDR3 DNA reads as TGTGCCAGCAGTTATTATGGCAGGGGACAAGAGACCCAGTACTTC.